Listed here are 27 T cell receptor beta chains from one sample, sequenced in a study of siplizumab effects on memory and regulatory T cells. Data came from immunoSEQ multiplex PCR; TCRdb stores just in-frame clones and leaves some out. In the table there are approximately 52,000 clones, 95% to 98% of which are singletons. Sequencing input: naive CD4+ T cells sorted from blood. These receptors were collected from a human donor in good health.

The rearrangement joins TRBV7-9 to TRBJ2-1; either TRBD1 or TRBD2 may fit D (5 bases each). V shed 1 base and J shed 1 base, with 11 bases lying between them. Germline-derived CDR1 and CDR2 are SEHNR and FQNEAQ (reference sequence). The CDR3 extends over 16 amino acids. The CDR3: CASSLDGTSSYNEQFF. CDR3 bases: TGTGCCAGCAGCTTAGACGGGACCTCATCCTACAATGAGCAGTTCTTC. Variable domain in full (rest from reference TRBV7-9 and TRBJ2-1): DTGVSQNPRHKITKRGQNVTFRCDPISEHNRLYWYRQTLGQGPEFLTYFQNEAQLEKSRLLSDRFSAERPKGSFSTLEIQRTEQGDSAMYLCASSLDGTSSYNEQFFGPGTRLTVL.

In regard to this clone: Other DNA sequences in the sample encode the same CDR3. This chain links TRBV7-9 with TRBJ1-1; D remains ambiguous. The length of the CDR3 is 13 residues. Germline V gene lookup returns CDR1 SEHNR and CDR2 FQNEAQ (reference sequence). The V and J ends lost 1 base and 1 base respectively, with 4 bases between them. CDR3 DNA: TGTGCCAGCAGCTTAGTAGGGAACACTGAAGCTTTCTTT. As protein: CASSLVGNTEAFF.

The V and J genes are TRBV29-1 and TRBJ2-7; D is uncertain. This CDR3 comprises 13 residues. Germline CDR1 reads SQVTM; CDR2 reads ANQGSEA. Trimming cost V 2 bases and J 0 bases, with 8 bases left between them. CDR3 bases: TGCAGCGTTGAATTCCCGAACTCCTACGAGCAGTACTTC. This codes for CSVEFPNSYEQYF.

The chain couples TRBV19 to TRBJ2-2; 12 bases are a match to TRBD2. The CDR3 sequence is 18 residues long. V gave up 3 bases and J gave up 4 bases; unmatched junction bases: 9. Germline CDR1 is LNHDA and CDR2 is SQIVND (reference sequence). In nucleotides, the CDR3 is TGTGCCAGTAGTATTTTTAGGACTAGCGGGACCAGCACCGGGGAGCTGTTTTTT. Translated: CASSIFRTSGTSTGELFF.

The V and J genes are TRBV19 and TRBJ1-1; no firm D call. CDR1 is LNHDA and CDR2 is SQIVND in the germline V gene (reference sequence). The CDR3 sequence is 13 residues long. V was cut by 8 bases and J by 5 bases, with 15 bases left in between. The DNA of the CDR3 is TGTGCCAGTGTGGGCCCGTTTGAGACTGAAGCTTTCTTT. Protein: CASVGPFETEAFF.

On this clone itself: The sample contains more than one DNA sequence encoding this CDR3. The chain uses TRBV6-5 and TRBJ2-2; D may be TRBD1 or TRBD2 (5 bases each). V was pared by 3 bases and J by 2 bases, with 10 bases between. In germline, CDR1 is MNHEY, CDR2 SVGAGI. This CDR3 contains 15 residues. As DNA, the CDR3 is TGTGCCAGCAGTTATCGGGACGGAAACACCGGGGAGCTGTTTTTT. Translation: CASSYRDGNTGELFF.

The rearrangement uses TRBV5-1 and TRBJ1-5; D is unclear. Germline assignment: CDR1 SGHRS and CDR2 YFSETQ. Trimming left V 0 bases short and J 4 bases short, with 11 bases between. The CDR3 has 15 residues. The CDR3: CASSLVAGGNQPQHF. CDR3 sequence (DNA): TGCGCCAGCAGCTTGGTGGCAGGAGGAAATCAGCCCCAGCATTTT.

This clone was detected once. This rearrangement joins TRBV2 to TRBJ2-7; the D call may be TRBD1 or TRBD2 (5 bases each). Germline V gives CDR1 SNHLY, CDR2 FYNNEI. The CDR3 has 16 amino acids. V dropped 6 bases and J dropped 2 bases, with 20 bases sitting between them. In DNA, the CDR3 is TGTGCCAGCAGACTAAGGACCGGGACCGGAGCCTACGAGCAGTACTTC. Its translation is CASRLRTGTGAYEQYF.

This chain's CDR3 is CASSRRVPSGNTIYF. The CDR3 nucleotides are TGTGCCAGCAGTCGAAGGGTGCCTTCTGGAAACACCATATATTTT. The chain links TRBV7-2 to TRBJ1-3; unclear D gene. V gave up 6 bases and J gave up 1 base, with 13 bases separating them. Germline V gene lookup returns CDR1 SGHTA and CDR2 FQGNSA. There are 15 residues in the CDR3.

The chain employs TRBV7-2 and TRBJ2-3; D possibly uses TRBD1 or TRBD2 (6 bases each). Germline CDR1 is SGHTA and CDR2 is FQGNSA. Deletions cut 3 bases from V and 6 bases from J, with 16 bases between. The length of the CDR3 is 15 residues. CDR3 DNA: TGTGCCAGCAGCTTTTCCGGGGGAAGGGGGGATACGCAGTATTTT. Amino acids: CASSFSGGRGDTQYF.

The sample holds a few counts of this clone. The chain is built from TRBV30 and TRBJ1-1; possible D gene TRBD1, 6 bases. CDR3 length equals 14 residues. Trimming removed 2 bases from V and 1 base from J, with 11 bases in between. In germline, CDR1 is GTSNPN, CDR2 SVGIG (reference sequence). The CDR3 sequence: CAWSPGTQNTEAFF. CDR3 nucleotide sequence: TGTGCCTGGAGTCCCGGGACACAGAACACTGAAGCTTTCTTT.

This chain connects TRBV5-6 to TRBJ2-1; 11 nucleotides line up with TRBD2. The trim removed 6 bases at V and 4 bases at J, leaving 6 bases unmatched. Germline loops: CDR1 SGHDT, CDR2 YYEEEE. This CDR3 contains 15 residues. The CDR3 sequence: CASTRLAGIYNEQFF. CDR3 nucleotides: TGTGCCAGCACCCGACTAGCGGGAATTTACAATGAGCAGTTCTTC.

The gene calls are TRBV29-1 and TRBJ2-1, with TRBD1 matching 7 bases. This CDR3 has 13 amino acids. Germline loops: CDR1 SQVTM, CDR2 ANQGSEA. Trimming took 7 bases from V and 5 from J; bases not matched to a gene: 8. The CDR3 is CSADRDVDNEQFF. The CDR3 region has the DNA TGCAGCGCTGACAGGGATGTAGACAATGAGCAGTTCTTC.

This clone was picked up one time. The CDR3: CASSPPGVYEQYF. CDR3 DNA sequence: TGTGCCAGCAGCCCCCCTGGGGTTTACGAGCAGTACTTC. The chain employs TRBV7-6 and TRBJ2-7; D is uncertain. The CDR3 sequence is 13 residues long. Deletions cut 5 bases from V and 4 bases from J, with 12 bases between. Germline V gene sequence: CDR1 SGHVS, CDR2 FNYEAQ.

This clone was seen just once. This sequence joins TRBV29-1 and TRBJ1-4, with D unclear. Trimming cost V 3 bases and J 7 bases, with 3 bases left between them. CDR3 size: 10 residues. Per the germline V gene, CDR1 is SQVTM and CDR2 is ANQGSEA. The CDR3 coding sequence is TGCAGCGTTGAGGCTGAAAAACTGTTTTTT. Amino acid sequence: CSVEAEKLFF.

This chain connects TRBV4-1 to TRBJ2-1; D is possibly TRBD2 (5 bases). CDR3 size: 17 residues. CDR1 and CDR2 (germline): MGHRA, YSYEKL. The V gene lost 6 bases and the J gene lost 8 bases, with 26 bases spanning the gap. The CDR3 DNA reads TGCGCCAGCAGGAACCACAAGAGTGGGAGAAGGGCCCATGAGCAGTTCTTC. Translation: CASRNHKSGRRAHEQFF.

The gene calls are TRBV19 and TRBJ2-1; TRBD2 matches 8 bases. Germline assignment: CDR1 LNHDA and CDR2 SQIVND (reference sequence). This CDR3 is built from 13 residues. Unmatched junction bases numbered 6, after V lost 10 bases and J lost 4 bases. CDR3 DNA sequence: TGTGCCACCACGGGACTAGGTTACAATGAGCAGTTCTTC. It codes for CATTGLGYNEQFF. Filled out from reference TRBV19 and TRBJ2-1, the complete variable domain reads DGGITQSPKYLFRKEGQNVTLSCEQNLNHDAMYWYRQDPGQGLRLIYYSQIVNDFQKGDIAEGYSVSREKKESFPLTVTSAQKNPTAFYLCATTGLGYNEQFFGPGTRLTVL.

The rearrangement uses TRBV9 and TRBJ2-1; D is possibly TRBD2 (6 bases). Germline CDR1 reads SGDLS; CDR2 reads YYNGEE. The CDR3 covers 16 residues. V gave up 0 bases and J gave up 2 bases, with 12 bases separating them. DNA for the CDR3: TGTGCCAGCAGCGTAGAGCAGAGGACTACCTACAATGAGCAGTTCTTC. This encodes CASSVEQRTTYNEQFF. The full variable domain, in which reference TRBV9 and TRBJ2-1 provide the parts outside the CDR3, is DSGVTQTPKHLITATGQRVTLRCSPRSGDLSVYWYQQSLDQGLQFLIQYYNGEERAKGNILERFSAQQFPDLHSELNLSSLELGDSALYFCASSVEQRTTYNEQFFGPGTRLTVL.

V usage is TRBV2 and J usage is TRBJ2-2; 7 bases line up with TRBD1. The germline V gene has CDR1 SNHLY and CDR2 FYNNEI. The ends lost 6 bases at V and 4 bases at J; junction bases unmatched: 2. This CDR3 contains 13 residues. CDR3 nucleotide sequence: TGTGCCAGCAGACAGGGGAGCACCGGGGAGCTGTTTTTT. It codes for CASRQGSTGELFF.

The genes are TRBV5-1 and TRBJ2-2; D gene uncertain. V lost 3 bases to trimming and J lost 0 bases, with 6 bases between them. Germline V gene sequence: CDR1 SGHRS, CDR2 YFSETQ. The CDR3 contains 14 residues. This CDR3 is CASSSNPNTGELFF. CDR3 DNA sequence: TGCGCCAGCAGCTCTAATCCGAACACCGGGGAGCTGTTTTTT.

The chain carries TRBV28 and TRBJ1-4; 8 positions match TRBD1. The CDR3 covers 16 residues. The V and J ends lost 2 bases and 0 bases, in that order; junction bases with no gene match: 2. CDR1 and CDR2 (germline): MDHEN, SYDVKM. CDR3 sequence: CASSLQGAATNEKLFF. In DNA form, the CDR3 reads TGTGCCAGCAGTTTACAGGGGGCTGCAACTAATGAAAAACTGTTTTTT.

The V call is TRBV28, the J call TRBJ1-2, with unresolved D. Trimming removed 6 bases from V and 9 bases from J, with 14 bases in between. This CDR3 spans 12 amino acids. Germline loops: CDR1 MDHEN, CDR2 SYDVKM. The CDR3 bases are TGTGCCAGCAGACAAGACATTAGAAGCTACACCTTC. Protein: CASRQDIRSYTF.

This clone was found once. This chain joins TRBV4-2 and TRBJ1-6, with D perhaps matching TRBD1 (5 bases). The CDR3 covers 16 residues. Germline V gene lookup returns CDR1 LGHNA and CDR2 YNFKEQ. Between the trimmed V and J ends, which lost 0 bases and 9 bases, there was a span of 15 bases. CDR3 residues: CASSQDKGRPVSPLHF. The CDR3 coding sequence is TGTGCCAGCAGCCAAGATAAGGGACGGCCGGTTTCACCCCTCCACTTT.

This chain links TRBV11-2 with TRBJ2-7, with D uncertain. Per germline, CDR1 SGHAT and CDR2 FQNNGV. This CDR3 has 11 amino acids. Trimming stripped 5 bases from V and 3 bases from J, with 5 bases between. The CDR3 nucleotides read TGTGCCAGCAGCCAACACTACGAGCAGTACTTC. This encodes CASSQHYEQYF.

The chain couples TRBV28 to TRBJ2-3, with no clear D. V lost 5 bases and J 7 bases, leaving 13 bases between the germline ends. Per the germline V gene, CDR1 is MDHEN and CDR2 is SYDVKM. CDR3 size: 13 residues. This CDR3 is CASSPAGAYTQYF. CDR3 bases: TGTGCCAGCAGTCCCGCCGGCGCATATACGCAGTATTTT.

The CDR3 here is CASSASGGGNEQFF. The CDR3 bases are TGTGCCAGCAGTGCTAGCGGAGGGGGGAATGAGCAGTTCTTC. The chain has TRBV25-1 and TRBJ2-1; TRBD2 is a possible D gene (7 bases). V lost 4 bases and J lost 7, with 14 bases in between. The germline gives CDR1 MGHDK, CDR2 SYGVNS. The CDR3 has 14 amino acids.

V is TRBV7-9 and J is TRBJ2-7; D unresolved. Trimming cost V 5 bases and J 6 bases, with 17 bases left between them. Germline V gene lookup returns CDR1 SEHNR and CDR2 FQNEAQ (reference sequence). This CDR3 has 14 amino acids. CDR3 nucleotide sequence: TGTGCCAGCAGCGAAGATCGGAGAGTCGGCGAGCAGTACTTC. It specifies CASSEDRRVGEQYF.